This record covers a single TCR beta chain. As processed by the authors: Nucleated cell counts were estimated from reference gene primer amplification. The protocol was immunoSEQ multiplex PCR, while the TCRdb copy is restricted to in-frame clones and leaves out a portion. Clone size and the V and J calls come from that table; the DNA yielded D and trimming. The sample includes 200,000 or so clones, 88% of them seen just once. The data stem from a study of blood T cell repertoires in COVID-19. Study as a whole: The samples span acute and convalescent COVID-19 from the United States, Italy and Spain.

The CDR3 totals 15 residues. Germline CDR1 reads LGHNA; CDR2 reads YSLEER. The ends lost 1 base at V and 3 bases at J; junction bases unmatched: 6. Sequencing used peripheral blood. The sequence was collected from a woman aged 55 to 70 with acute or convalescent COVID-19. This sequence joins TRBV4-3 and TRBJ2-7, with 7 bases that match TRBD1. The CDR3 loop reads CASSQALHRGYEQYF. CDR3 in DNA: TGCGCCAGCAGCCAAGCTCTGCACAGGGGCTACGAGCAGTACTTC.